Below, one T cell receptor (beta chain) is given with its context. Its antigen is unknown. The data originate from a study of radiation and T cells in renal cell carcinoma. Trimming cost V 6 bases and J 3 bases, with 14 bases left between them. CDR1 and CDR2 (germline): MRHNA, SNTAGT. CDR3 length: 14 residues. Time point denoted: blood 4 weeks post-SBRT, at nephrectomy. Treatment here: 15 Gy SBRT to primary tumor, nephrectomy 4 weeks later. Study outcomes and limitations: In blood, top tumor clones expanded by 2 weeks, shrinking by 4.

Clones were read by immunoSEQ multiplex PCR, and TCRdb kept only the in-frame ones, dropping some. The data hold about 78,000 clones, with about 88% observed a single time. V gene TRBV6-4 combines with J gene TRBJ1-1; D not certain. The sequences come from blood, collected from a patient whose treatment included radiotherapy and nephrectomy. This receptor was obtained from a woman aged 70-85 years with renal cell carcinoma. CDR3 in DNA: TGTGCCAGCAGCGCGGACCCTCGGGACACTGAAGCTTTCTTT. Protein product: CASSADPRDTEAFF.